These 21 T cell receptor beta chains share one sample of origin, sequenced in a study of response to subunit inactivated influenza vaccine listed by TCRdb under 2018. Libraries came from RT-PCR. Sequencing was carried out with an Illumina HiSeq 2500. TCRdb took the public reads, trimmed them with fastp at Q25, ran MiXCR for clone calling and kept in-frame beta chains. Each record represents a unique CDR3 protein, reported with the most common genes and DNA among its rows. The sample contains hundreds of thousands of distinct CDR3 sequences, around a sixth of them found a single time. The ten largest clones capture around 9.9% of the sample. The material sequenced was PBMCs from blood, taken 4 to 6 days after vaccination. The receptors shown here come from a man over 45 who received an inactivated influenza vaccine. Donor details come from another sample of the same person, matched by shared clones.

This clonotype occurred many times. This chain links TRBV12-3 or TRBV12-4 with TRBJ2-2, with 8 nucleotides matching TRBD1. The CDR3 has 16 residues. With V trimmed by 5 bases and J by 4 bases, 9 bases remained unmatched. CDR3 coding DNA: TGTGCCAGCAGTCTGCAGGGGGCGGTTGGCACCGGGGAGCTGTTTTTT. Translated: CASSLQGAVGTGELFF.

V and J are TRBV5-1 and TRBJ2-7; TRBD1 matches at 10 bases. Losses at the gene ends were 4 bases for V and 7 bases for J; bases not matched to a gene: 11. Germline V gene sequence: CDR1 SGHRS, CDR2 YFSETQ. There are 15 residues in the CDR3. Here the CDR3 reads CASSASPGTGVEQYF. CDR3 nucleotide sequence: TGCGCCAGCAGCGCATCCCCCGGGACAGGGGTTGAGCAGTACTTC. Full variable domain (rest looked up from reference TRBV5-1 and TRBJ2-7): KAGVTQTPRYLIKTRGQQVTLSCSPISGHRSVSWYQQTPGQGLQFLFEYFSETQRNKGNFPGRFSGRQFSNSRSEMNVSTLELGDSALYLCASSASPGTGVEQYFGPGTRLTVT.

The chain couples TRBV5-1 to TRBJ2-3, with D tentatively TRBD1 or TRBD2 (5 bases each). Trimming left V 0 bases short and J 2 bases short, with 10 bases between. Germline loops: CDR1 SGHRS, CDR2 YFSETQ. This CDR3 is 15 amino acids long. DNA for the CDR3: TGCGCCAGCAGCTTGGGGGGACGGATCACAGATACGCAGTATTTT. Translated, it gives CASSLGGRITDTQYF. The variable domain in full, completed from reference TRBV5-1 and TRBJ2-3, reads KAGVTQTPRYLIKTRGQQVTLSCSPISGHRSVSWYQQTPGQGLQFLFEYFSETQRNKGNFPGRFSGRQFSNSRSEMNVSTLELGDSALYLCASSLGGRITDTQYFGPGTRLTVL.

Only a few counts were recorded for this clonotype. The chain joins TRBV4-2 to TRBJ2-5; 7 positions match TRBD1. V lost 0 bases, J lost 5 bases, and 9 bases stayed unmatched. CDR1 and CDR2 from the germline V gene are LGHNA and YNFKEQ. CDR3 length: 16 residues. CDR3 sequence reads: CASSQDPGQLRETQYF. CDR3 nucleotide sequence: TGTGCCAGCAGCCAAGATCCGGGACAGCTGAGGGAGACCCAGTACTTC.

This chain connects TRBV15 to TRBJ2-7; D remains ambiguous. Germline loops: CDR1 LNHNV, CDR2 YYDKDF (reference sequence). V was shortened by 0 bases and J by 1 base, with 13 bases between the two germline ends. The length of the CDR3 is 16 residues. CDR3 sequence: CATSRDPTSQSYEQYF. Written as DNA, the CDR3 is TGTGCCACCAGCAGAGATCCGACAAGCCAATCCTACGAGCAGTACTTC.

The sample holds a few counts of this clonotype. V and J are TRBV4-1 and TRBJ1-5, with D uncertain. V gave up 4 bases and J gave up 7 bases, with 11 bases separating them. The CDR3 length is 13 residues. CDR1 is MGHRA and CDR2 is YSYEKL in the germline V gene. Here the CDR3 DNA reads TGCGCCAGCAGCCTCGGTCCAGAGCAGCCCCAGCATTTT. Amino acids: CASSLGPEQPQHF.

This clonotype has only a few counts. This sequence joins TRBV6-6 and TRBJ1-2, with TRBD1 as a possible D gene (5 bases). The CDR3 contains 13 residues. V lost 5 bases, J lost 6 bases, and 13 bases lay in between. Germline CDR1 is MNHNY and CDR2 is SVGAGI (reference sequence). CDR3 residues: CASSPGPGNGYTF. In DNA form, the CDR3 reads TGTGCCAGCAGTCCCGGCCCAGGGAATGGCTACACCTTC.

The V gene is TRBV9, the J gene TRBJ2-3, with a possible D match to TRBD1 (5 bases). Germline lookup yields CDR1 SGDLS and CDR2 YYNGEE. V was pared by 0 bases and J by 3 bases, with 14 bases between. This CDR3 contains 16 residues. CDR3: CASSVEAGFVTDTQYF. As DNA, the CDR3 is TGTGCCAGCAGCGTAGAGGCAGGGTTTGTTACAGATACGCAGTATTTT.

At least ten counts were recorded for this clonotype. V is TRBV10-3 and J is TRBJ2-2; TRBD1 matches 8 bases. V trimming: 5 bases; J trimming: 6 bases; junction bases outside the gene matches: 8. Germline loops: CDR1 ENHRY, CDR2 SYGVKD. The CDR3 totals 15 residues. The CDR3, as DNA: TGTGCCATCAGTCAGACAGGGGTTGTTTCCGGGGAGCTGTTTTTT. It is translated as CAISQTGVVSGELFF.

The rearrangement links TRBV27 to TRBJ2-5, with unresolved D. CDR1 and CDR2 (germline): MNHEY, SMNVEV (reference sequence). This CDR3 is built from 15 residues. V was shortened by 6 bases and J by 5 bases, with 19 bases between the two germline ends. The CDR3: CASSSRFSGRETQYF. The CDR3 nucleotides are TGTGCCAGCAGCTCCAGATTTTCTGGCAGGGAGACCCAGTACTTC.

The rearrangement links TRBV7-2 to TRBJ2-3, with unresolved D. V dropped 5 bases and J dropped 1 base, with 13 bases sitting between them. Per the germline V gene, CDR1 is SGHTA and CDR2 is FQGNSA. CDR3 length: 15 residues. CDR3 protein: CASSAMMSRTDTQYF. For the CDR3, the DNA is TGTGCCAGCAGCGCCATGATGTCTCGCACAGATACGCAGTATTTT.

This clonotype was counted once. The V and J genes are TRBV12-3 or TRBV12-4 and TRBJ2-2; 9 bases agree with TRBD1. The CDR3 spans 14 residues. The V gene end was trimmed by 8 bases and the J gene end by 6 bases; junction bases not matched to a gene: 7. CDR3 loop: CASGRDRAPGELFF. In nucleotides, the CDR3 is TGTGCCAGCGGCAGGGACAGGGCCCCCGGGGAGCTGTTTTTT.

The rearrangement uses TRBV20-1 and TRBJ2-2, with unresolved D. The V gene's germline CDR1 is DFQATT and CDR2 SNEGSKA (reference sequence). CDR3 length: 16 amino acids. The V gene lost 0 bases and the J gene lost 1 base, with 12 bases spanning the gap. CDR3 coding DNA: TGCAGTGCTAGAGATCGGCTAGGATGGAACACCGGGGAGCTGTTTTTT. It translates to CSARDRLGWNTGELFF.

This clonotype showed up just a few times. The rearrangement uses TRBV29-1 and TRBJ2-2; TRBD2 matches 9 bases. This CDR3 is 14 amino acids long. The V segment lost 5 bases and the J segment 6 bases; nucleotides outside the gene matches: 7. Germline values: CDR1 SQVTM, CDR2 ANQGSEA. The chain's CDR3 is CSVYFTSGPGELFF. In DNA form, the CDR3 reads TGCAGCGTTTACTTTACTAGCGGGCCCGGGGAGCTGTTTTTT.

At least ten counts were recorded for this clonotype. The J gene is TRBJ2-3, the V gene TRBV5-6; 7 bases align to TRBD1. Germline V gene sequence: CDR1 SGHDT, CDR2 YYEEEE. CDR3 length: 16 amino acids. Unmatched junction bases numbered 8, after V lost 2 bases and J lost 2 bases. The CDR3 reads CASSFGLGQTTDTQYF. CDR3 DNA sequence: TGTGCCAGCAGCTTCGGGTTGGGACAGACCACAGATACGCAGTATTTT.

This clonotype has just a few counts. The V gene is TRBV5-1, the J gene TRBJ2-3, with a possible D match to TRBD2 (5 bases). The CDR3 sequence is 12 residues long. V was cut by 4 bases and J by 8 bases, with 11 bases left in between. CDR1 is SGHRS and CDR2 is YFSETQ in the germline V gene. The CDR3 here is CASSPERATQYF. DNA of the CDR3: TGCGCCAGCAGCCCTGAGAGGGCTACGCAGTATTTT.

This clonotype occurred a few times. CDR3 nucleotide sequence: TGTGCCAGCGGAGGGATTAGTCCTAATGAAAAACTGTTTTTT. Amino acid sequence: CASGGISPNEKLFF. J is TRBJ1-4 and V is TRBV7-9; the D is unclear. Trimming took off 8 bases at V and 3 bases at J, with 13 bases between the two ends. The CDR3 has 14 amino acids. The germline V gene encodes CDR1 SEHNR and CDR2 FQNEAQ (reference sequence).

This clonotype has just a few counts. CDR3: CASSPPGQGAIQPQHF. CDR3 DNA: TGTGCCAGCAGCCCCCCCGGACAGGGGGCGATTCAGCCCCAGCATTTT. This chain links TRBV12-3 or TRBV12-4 with TRBJ1-5, with TRBD1 matching over 11 bases. The CDR3 length is 16 residues. The ends lost 6 bases at V and 6 bases at J; junction bases unmatched: 10.

This clonotype was found a few times. The CDR3 is CASSQGLTGGQNTEAFF. DNA for the CDR3: TGTGCCAGCAGCCAAGGTTTAACAGGGGGCCAGAACACTGAAGCTTTCTTT. This chain links TRBV4-2 with TRBJ1-1, with TRBD1 matching 9 bases. The CDR3 is 17 amino acids. In germline, CDR1 is LGHNA, CDR2 YNFKEQ. The J segment lost 1 base and the V segment lost 1 base, leaving 7 bases of the junction unmatched.

There are many counts of this clonotype. The V and J genes are TRBV10-3 and TRBJ1-5; D may be TRBD1 (5 bases). This CDR3 comprises 13 residues. CDR1 is ENHRY and CDR2 is SYGVKD in the germline V gene. V lost 4 bases to trimming and J lost 6 bases, with 10 bases between them. For the CDR3, the DNA is TGTGCCATCAGTGTTGGGGGGGGTCAGCCCCAGCATTTT. It encodes CAISVGGGQPQHF.

The chain links TRBV20-1 to TRBJ2-3; D might be TRBD1 (5 bases). CDR3 length: 14 residues. Germline CDR1 and CDR2: DFQATT and SNEGSKA (reference sequence). Trimming cost V 3 bases and J 0 bases, with 10 bases left between them. CDR3 sequence: CSASGAGSTDTQYF. CDR3 sequence (DNA): TGCAGTGCTAGTGGTGCAGGGAGCACAGATACGCAGTATTTT.